Listed here are 25 T cell receptor beta chains from one sample, sequenced in a study of graft-versus-host responses after intestinal transplantation. This table comes from immunoSEQ multiplex PCR, and its TCRdb copy is limited to in-frame clones, with some not included. Here the sample spans 100,000 to 140,000 clones, around 90% being singletons. Their antigens are not known. Here the sequenced sample was unstimulated CD4+ T cells sorted from spleen or lymph node cells, taken before transplant. The origin of the receptors is a human donor who was the organ donor for an intestinal transplant.

This chain connects TRBV6-5 to TRBJ2-5; perhaps TRBD1 as D (6 bases). Between the trimmed V and J ends, which lost 4 bases and 3 bases, there was a span of 9 bases. Germline loops: CDR1 MNHEY, CDR2 SVGAGI. The CDR3 totals 13 residues. The CDR3 protein is CASSSRTEETQYF. CDR3 sequence (DNA): TGTGCCAGCAGTTCGCGGACAGAAGAGACCCAGTACTTC.

This rearrangement joins TRBV9 to TRBJ2-6; the match to TRBD1 covers 9 bases. CDR3 length equals 17 residues. In germline, CDR1 is SGDLS, CDR2 YYNGEE. V gave up 4 bases and J gave up 1 base; unmatched junction bases: 6. CDR3 in amino acids: CASSSGGQGSGANVLTF. The CDR3 DNA reads as TGTGCCAGCAGCAGTGGGGGACAGGGATCTGGGGCCAACGTCCTGACTTTC.

This chain joins TRBV5-1 and TRBJ2-3; 8 bases map to TRBD1. The V gene end was trimmed by 0 bases and the J gene end by 4 bases; junction bases not matched to a gene: 4. CDR1 and CDR2 (germline): SGHRS, YFSETQ. This CDR3 has 15 residues. CDR3 DNA sequence: TGCGCCAGCAGCTTGGTAGGACAGGGATCAGATACGCAGTATTTT. It specifies CASSLVGQGSDTQYF.

Regarding this clone: This sample includes further DNA sequences coding for the same CDR3. This chain links TRBV29-1 with TRBJ2-7; D unclear. Trimming left V 7 bases short and J 0 bases short, with 16 bases between. Germline V gene data show CDR1 as SQVTM and CDR2 as ANQGSEA. CDR3 size: 14 residues. The CDR3 DNA reads TGCAGCGCCCTATCCACGATTAGCTCCTACGAGCAGTACTTC. Its translation is CSALSTISSYEQYF.

CDR3 loop: CASSNQDRGNEQFF. CDR3 DNA: TGTGCCAGCAGTAACCAGGACAGGGGCAATGAGCAGTTCTTC. This chain connects TRBV6-5 to TRBJ2-1; 9 nucleotides agree with TRBD1. Germline assignment: CDR1 MNHEY and CDR2 SVGAGI. V lost 5 bases and J lost 6; bases outside the gene matches: 5. This CDR3 has 14 residues.

A word on this clone: Germline and junction disagree at one end, which may indicate a read error. Distinct nucleotide sequences in the sample also encode this CDR3. The chain joins TRBV12-5 to TRBJ2-7; TRBD1 agrees at 10 bases. The CDR3 extends over 13 amino acids. Germline V CDR1 and CDR2: LGHNT, FRNRAP. The CDR3 here is CASGLTLGDRGYF. The DNA of the CDR3 is TGCGCTAGTGGTTTGACACTTGGGGACAGGGGATACTTC.

The genes are TRBV5-1 and TRBJ2-5, with 13 bases lining up with TRBD2. The CDR3 has 15 residues. CDR1 is SGHRS and CDR2 is YFSETQ in the germline V gene. V was clipped by 4 bases and J by 5 bases; unmatched bases: 5. The CDR3 sequence is CASSTGTSGIETQYF. CDR3 sequence (DNA): TGCGCCAGCAGCACCGGGACTAGCGGGATCGAGACCCAGTACTTC. Full variable domain (remainder filled in from reference TRBV5-1 and TRBJ2-5): KAGVTQTPRYLIKTRGQQVTLSCSPISGHRSVSWYQQTPGQGLQFLFEYFSETQRNKGNFPGRFSGRQFSNSRSEMNVSTLELGDSALYLCASSTGTSGIETQYFGPGTRLLVL.

The chain employs TRBV30 and TRBJ2-2; 12 bases are a match to TRBD1. Germline values: CDR1 GTSNPN, CDR2 SVGIG (reference sequence). The CDR3 consists of 19 residues. J lost 2 bases, V lost 5 bases, and 15 bases had no gene match. The CDR3 is CAWVNRDRGRGLNTGELFF. DNA of the CDR3: TGTGCCTGGGTCAACCGGGACAGGGGGCGCGGGCTTAACACCGGGGAGCTGTTTTTT.

This clone was counted a few times. The V gene is TRBV30, the J gene TRBJ2-6; D not certain. The V gene's germline CDR1 is GTSNPN and CDR2 SVGIG (reference sequence). V shed 2 bases and J shed 0 bases, with 8 bases lying between them. The CDR3 runs 15 residues. The CDR3 sequence: CAWSHTSSGANVLTF. CDR3 nucleotides: TGTGCCTGGAGTCACACGAGCTCTGGGGCCAACGTCCTGACTTTC.

The chain carries TRBV2 and TRBJ2-2, with 8 nucleotides matching TRBD1. The germline V gene encodes CDR1 SNHLY and CDR2 FYNNEI. The CDR3 has 16 amino acids. Trimming took 6 bases from V and 4 from J; bases not matched to a gene: 10. CDR3 sequence reads: CASSPQGQGATGELFF. CDR3 in DNA: TGTGCCAGCAGCCCGCAGGGGCAGGGGGCCACCGGGGAGCTGTTTTTT.

The chain links TRBV6-5 to TRBJ2-7, with TRBD1 identical over 10 bases. CDR3 length: 14 residues. In germline, CDR1 is MNHEY, CDR2 SVGAGI. V shed 5 bases, J shed 3 bases, and the junction held 4 bases outside the gene matches. DNA for the CDR3: TGTGCCAGCAGTCCGGACAGGGGGAGCTACGAGCAGTACTTC. Encoded protein: CASSPDRGSYEQYF.

This clone was observed a few times. J is TRBJ2-2 and V is TRBV21-1; the listed D gene, TRBD1, was not tested against the DNA. TRBV21-1 is shown as a pseudogene. CDR3 length: 14 residues. CDR3 region: CASSRPGGTGELFF. DNA for the CDR3: TGTGCCAGCAGCAGACCAGGGGGTACCGGGGAGCTGTTTTTT.

The chain couples TRBV2 to TRBJ1-4; possible D gene TRBD1, 6 bases. The length of the CDR3 is 15 residues. Germline-derived CDR1 and CDR2 are SNHLY and FYNNEI. V lost 6 bases, J lost 7 bases, and 18 bases lay in between. The CDR3 nucleotides are TGTGCCAGCAGGGGGAGGGGGGGGATAAGTGAAAAACTGTTTTTT. Translating gives CASRGRGGISEKLFF.

J is TRBJ1-1 and V is TRBV5-8; possible D gene TRBD1, 5 bases. Germline assignment: CDR1 SGHTS and CDR2 YDEGEE. Trimming stripped 4 bases from V and 0 bases from J, with 16 bases between. The CDR3 has 16 amino acids. This CDR3 reads CASSRPGGNMNTEAFF. The CDR3 region has the DNA TGTGCCAGCAGCCGTCCGGGGGGGAACATGAACACTGAAGCTTTCTTT.

The V call is TRBV10-3, the J call TRBJ2-7; 8 bases fit TRBD1. The CDR3 is 13 residues long. Germline loops: CDR1 ENHRY, CDR2 SYGVKD. V shed 2 bases and J 3 bases; nucleotides not matched to a gene: 0. The CDR3, as DNA: TGTGCCATCAGTGAGGGACAGGGCTACGAGCAGTACTTC. This sequence encodes CAISEGQGYEQYF.

The chain carries TRBV19 and TRBJ2-7, with 14 bases lining up with TRBD2. This CDR3 has 15 residues. V was pared by 8 bases and J by 5 bases, with 8 bases of the junction left unmatched. CDR1 and CDR2 from the germline V gene are LNHDA and SQIVND (reference sequence). The CDR3 DNA follows: TGTGCCAGTGGTTCGGGACTAGCGGGAGCTAACGAGCAGTACTTC. This codes for CASGSGLAGANEQYF.

CDR3 nucleotide sequence: TGTGCCAGCAGATTTACTAGCGGGGGACCCAATGAGCAGTTCTTC. This gives the protein CASRFTSGGPNEQFF. V and J are TRBV4-2 and TRBJ2-1; 11 bases agree with TRBD2. Germline-derived CDR1 and CDR2 are LGHNA and YNFKEQ. The CDR3 runs 15 residues. The trim removed 6 bases at V and 6 bases at J, leaving 7 bases unmatched.

The rearrangement uses TRBV29-1 and TRBJ2-3; no clear D gene. Germline CDR1 and CDR2: SQVTM and ANQGSEA. This CDR3 is 14 amino acids long. Trimming took off 2 bases at V and 0 bases at J, with 9 bases between the two ends. The CDR3 spells CSVEKAPSTDTQYF. As DNA, the CDR3 is TGCAGCGTTGAAAAGGCTCCTAGCACAGATACGCAGTATTTT.

The CDR3 sequence: CAIRGGRENSPLHF. CDR3 in DNA: TGTGCCATCAGGGGGGGACGGGAGAATTCACCCCTCCACTTT. The V gene is TRBV10-3, the J gene TRBJ1-6; a weak D match, TRBD1 (5 bases). This CDR3 has 14 residues. Germline assignment: CDR1 ENHRY and CDR2 SYGVKD. V was trimmed by 6 bases and J by 7 bases, leaving 13 bases between them.

Notes on this clone: This sample includes further DNA sequences coding for the same CDR3. The V and J genes are TRBV10-3 and TRBJ1-1; tentatively, D is TRBD1 (5 bases). CDR1 and CDR2 from the germline V gene are ENHRY and SYGVKD. The CDR3 spans 12 residues. The ends were cut back, 11 bases at V and 9 bases at J, with 19 bases in the middle. In DNA, the CDR3 is TGTGCCGGCCGGGACGGATTTAACCAAGCTTTCTTT. It codes for CAGRDGFNQAFF.

V gene TRBV5-1 combines with J gene TRBJ1-2, with TRBD1 as a possible D gene (5 bases). Germline lookup yields CDR1 SGHRS and CDR2 YFSETQ. The CDR3 sequence is 15 residues long. Between the trimmed V and J ends, which lost 4 bases and 3 bases, there was a span of 16 bases. The CDR3, as DNA: TGCGCCAGCAGCCGCCCCTGGGGGGAGGACTATGGCTACACCTTC. Its protein product is CASSRPWGEDYGYTF.

This chain links TRBV19 with TRBJ1-5; the D gene is possibly TRBD1 (6 bases). The CDR3 is 15 residues long. Trimming pared 4 bases from V and 2 bases from J, leaving 12 bases between. Per germline, CDR1 LNHDA and CDR2 SQIVND (reference sequence). The CDR3 nucleotides read TGTGCCAGTAGTACACAGGGAACGGGCAATCAGCCCCAGCATTTT. Encoded protein: CASSTQGTGNQPQHF.

This clone was found once. The V gene is TRBV19, the J gene TRBJ2-3, with 9 bases fitting TRBD1. CDR1 and CDR2 (germline): LNHDA, SQIVND (reference sequence). The CDR3 has 14 amino acids. V shed 6 bases and J 4 bases; nucleotides not matched to a gene: 5. CDR3 loop: CASRKTGGADTQYF. The CDR3 DNA reads as TGTGCCAGTAGAAAAACAGGGGGCGCAGATACGCAGTATTTT.

This clone came up a few times. This chain connects TRBV5-1 to TRBJ1-2; D perhaps matches TRBD1 (6 bases). V was trimmed by 4 bases and J by 4 bases, leaving 11 bases between them. The length of the CDR3 is 13 residues. CDR1 SGHRS and CDR2 YFSETQ come from the germline V gene. CDR3 in amino acids: CASSQDRFYGYTF. In nucleotides, the CDR3 is TGCGCCAGCAGCCAGGACAGATTCTATGGCTACACCTTC.

The chain carries TRBV4-2 and TRBJ2-5; 7 nucleotides align to TRBD2. The junction had 8 bases not matched to a gene; V was cut back by 5 bases and J by 2 bases. There are 15 residues in the CDR3. Germline V gene lookup returns CDR1 LGHNA and CDR2 YNFKEQ. CDR3 DNA sequence: TGTGCCAGCAGCAGAAATGCGGGAGCTCAAGAGACCCAGTACTTC. Translated, it gives CASSRNAGAQETQYF.